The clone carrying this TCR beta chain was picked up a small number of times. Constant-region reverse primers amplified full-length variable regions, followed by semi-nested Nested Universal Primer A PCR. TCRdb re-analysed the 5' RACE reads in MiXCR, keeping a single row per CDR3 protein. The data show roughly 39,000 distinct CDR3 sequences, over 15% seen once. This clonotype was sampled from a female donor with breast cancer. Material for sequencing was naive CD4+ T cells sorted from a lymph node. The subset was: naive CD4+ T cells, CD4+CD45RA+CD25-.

As DNA, the CDR3 is TGCAGTGCTAGAGACCCTAGCGGGGGCACAGATACGCAGTATTTT. It is translated as CSARDPSGGTDTQYF. This chain uses TRBV20-1 with TRBJ2-3, with 9 bases aligning to TRBD2. The length of the CDR3 is 15 residues. CDR1 and CDR2 (germline): DFQATT, SNEGSKA (reference sequence). The trim removed 0 bases at V and 1 base at J, leaving 2 bases unmatched.